The next 30 T cell receptor beta chains were all read from a single sample in a study of shared clonotypes between healthy human individuals. TCRdb's copy holds only in-frame clones and misses some; the assay was immunoSEQ multiplex PCR. This sample has more than 2,000,000 clones, with around nine tenths found just once. Sequencing was performed on naive CD4+ T cells sorted from blood. The sample's subset: CD45RA+ positively selected. Receptor source: a man between 18 and 35 years old in good health.

The chain carries TRBV6-6 and TRBJ2-1, with D possibly TRBD2 on 6 matching bases. Looked up from germline, CDR1 is MNHNY and CDR2 is SVGAGI (reference sequence). The CDR3 totals 16 residues. Between the trimmed V and J ends, which lost 6 bases and 2 bases, there was a span of 17 bases. The CDR3 loop is CASSSVGTAPYNEQFF. The CDR3 coding sequence is TGTGCCAGCAGCTCTGTCGGGACTGCACCCTACAATGAGCAGTTCTTC.

The chain combines TRBV6-5 with TRBJ1-2; no firm D call. Trimming left V 6 bases short and J 5 bases short, with 10 bases between. This CDR3 is 12 amino acids long. CDR1 is MNHEY and CDR2 is SVGAGI in the germline V gene. The CDR3 spells CASRPLGYGYTF. The CDR3, as DNA: TGTGCCAGCAGACCCTTAGGATATGGCTACACCTTC.

The rearrangement joins TRBV18 to TRBJ1-5, with D hard to call. The CDR3 loop spans 13 amino acids. Germline V gene lookup returns CDR1 KGHSH and CDR2 LQKENI. V was cut by 6 bases and J by 0 bases, with 6 bases left in between. CDR3 in DNA: TGTGCCAGCTCCGACACTAGCAATCAGCCCCAGCATTTT. It is translated as CASSDTSNQPQHF.

This clone has a single count. This sequence joins TRBV25-1 and TRBJ2-1, with 9 bases aligning to TRBD1. Germline V gene lookup returns CDR1 MGHDK and CDR2 SYGVNS. V was clipped by 6 bases and J by 4 bases; unmatched bases: 4. CDR3 length: 14 amino acids. In DNA form, the CDR3 reads TGTGCCAGCAGAGGGACAGGGCTTTACAATGAGCAGTTCTTC. This codes for CASRGTGLYNEQFF. Combining the CDR3 with reference TRBV25-1 and TRBJ2-1 gives the whole variable domain EADIYQTPRYLVIGTGKKITLECSQTMGHDKMYWYQQDPGMELHLIHYSYGVNSTEKGDLSSESTVSRIRTEHFPLTLESARPSHTSQYLCASRGTGLYNEQFFGPGTRLTVL.

J is TRBJ2-7 and V is TRBV6-5, with D possibly TRBD2 on 6 matching bases. Germline V gene lookup returns CDR1 MNHEY and CDR2 SVGAGI. Between the trimmed V and J ends, which lost 6 bases and 4 bases, there was a span of 19 bases. The CDR3 length is 15 residues. The CDR3 DNA is TGTGCCAGCAGCCGTATCCTAGCGAGCTCATACGAGCAGTACTTC. Amino acid sequence: CASSRILASSYEQYF.

The J gene is TRBJ2-3, the V gene TRBV18; TRBD1 might be the D (6 bases). Germline CDR1 is KGHSH and CDR2 is LQKENI. The CDR3 has 18 amino acids. Trimming pared 6 bases from V and 2 bases from J, leaving 24 bases between. CDR3 amino acids: CASSPNRVGSTNTDTQYF. The CDR3 region has the DNA TGTGCCAGCTCCCCCAACAGGGTAGGAAGTACAAACACAGATACGCAGTATTTT.

The gene calls are TRBV5-4 and TRBJ1-6; a weak D match, TRBD1 (5 bases). V lost 2 bases, J lost 6 bases, and 18 bases lay in between. Germline CDR1 and CDR2: SGHNT and YYREEE (reference sequence). This CDR3 has 17 amino acids. The DNA of the CDR3 is TGTGCCAGCAGCTTATTTCAGGGCGGAGGGTTTAATTCACCCCTCCACTTT. It specifies CASSLFQGGGFNSPLHF.

The chain is built from TRBV5-4 and TRBJ1-5; D gene ambiguous. Looked up from germline, CDR1 is SGHNT and CDR2 is YYREEE (reference sequence). The CDR3 runs to 15 residues. V lost 5 bases and J lost 2, with 14 bases in between. The CDR3 nucleotides are TGTGCCAGCAGTGCTGGTGTTCCGGGCAATCAGCCCCAGCATTTT. This encodes CASSAGVPGNQPQHF. Complete variable domain (other parts from reference TRBV5-4 and TRBJ1-5): ETGVTQSPTHLIKTRGQQVTLRCSSQSGHNTVSWYQQALGQGPQFIFQYYREEENGRGNFPPRFSGLQFPNYSSELNVNALELDDSALYLCASSAGVPGNQPQHFGDGTRLSIL.

The CDR3: CASSLEGQGMQETQYF. The CDR3 nucleotides are TGCGCCAGCAGCTTGGAGGGGCAGGGTATGCAAGAGACCCAGTACTTC. The rearrangement uses TRBV5-1 and TRBJ2-5, with a weak D call TRBD1 (5 bases). The CDR3 is made up of 16 amino acids. V shed 0 bases and J shed 2 bases, with 14 bases lying between them. CDR1 is SGHRS, CDR2 YFSETQ, per germline.

This clone was observed once. The chain links TRBV5-4 to TRBJ1-2; possible D gene TRBD1, 5 bases. V lost 0 bases, J lost 6 bases, and 15 bases lay in between. In germline, CDR1 is SGHNT, CDR2 YYREEE (reference sequence). There are 15 residues in the CDR3. Written as DNA, the CDR3 is TGTGCCAGCAGCTTGGCGGGGGGATCAGGTCATGGCTACACCTTC. This translates into CASSLAGGSGHGYTF.

This clone was detected only a few times. The V gene is TRBV6-5, the J gene TRBJ1-6, with D tentatively TRBD1 (6 bases). Germline V lookup: CDR1 MNHEY, CDR2 SVGAGI. V was clipped by 6 bases and J by 9 bases, with 15 bases between them. The CDR3 has 14 amino acids. The DNA for the CDR3 is TGTGCCAGCAGGGATCAGGGGCTTAGTTCACCCCTCCACTTT. Protein sequence: CASRDQGLSSPLHF.

V gene TRBV5-1 combines with J gene TRBJ2-2, with D possibly matching TRBD2 (6 bases). Germline V lookup: CDR1 SGHRS, CDR2 YFSETQ. The CDR3 spans 16 residues. Trimming removed 2 bases from V and 2 bases from J, with 13 bases in between. The CDR3 here is CASSFDPGDNTGELFF. Here the CDR3 DNA reads TGCGCCAGCAGCTTTGATCCGGGAGACAACACCGGGGAGCTGTTTTTT. Supplemented by reference TRBV5-1 and TRBJ2-2, the full variable domain reads KAGVTQTPRYLIKTRGQQVTLSCSPISGHRSVSWYQQTPGQGLQFLFEYFSETQRNKGNFPGRFSGRQFSNSRSEMNVSTLELGDSALYLCASSFDPGDNTGELFFGEGSRLTVL.

V gene TRBV7-9 combines with J gene TRBJ2-3; D gene uncertain. The germline V and J ends were trimmed by 5 bases and 4 bases, with 10 bases remaining between them. Germline-derived CDR1 and CDR2 are SEHNR and FQNEAQ (reference sequence). The length of the CDR3 is 13 residues. CDR3 in amino acids: CASSPTAPDTQYF. Here the CDR3 DNA reads TGTGCCAGCAGCCCCACAGCCCCAGATACGCAGTATTTT.

The chain is built from TRBV7-3 and TRBJ1-1, with D tentatively TRBD1 (6 bases). This CDR3 region has 12 residues. The germline V gene encodes CDR1 SGHTA and CDR2 FQGTGA. The V end was cut by 3 bases, the J end by 7 bases, with 9 bases between. For the CDR3, the DNA is TGTGCCAGCAGCTTGGGACAACTTGAAGCTTTCTTT. It translates to CASSLGQLEAFF.

This clone came up once. Within the sample, other DNA sequences also encode this same CDR3. The V gene is TRBV4-1, the J gene TRBJ2-5, with TRBD1 identical over 12 bases. Germline-derived CDR1 and CDR2 are MGHRA and YSYEKL. The CDR3 totals 15 residues. The V and J ends lost 0 bases and 5 bases, in that order; junction bases with no gene match: 1. This CDR3 reads CASSQDGTGGETQYF. CDR3 bases: TGCGCCAGCAGCCAAGACGGGACAGGGGGCGAGACCCAGTACTTC.

The rearrangement joins TRBV28 to TRBJ1-4; perhaps TRBD1 as D (6 bases). Looked up from germline, CDR1 is MDHEN and CDR2 is SYDVKM. The CDR3 has 14 amino acids. Trimming stripped 4 bases from V and 4 bases from J, with 10 bases between. CDR3 in amino acids: CASSSQGFNEKLFF. In DNA, the CDR3 is TGTGCCAGCAGTTCTCAGGGGTTTAATGAAAAACTGTTTTTT.

This clone was counted between two and nine times. This chain joins TRBV7-9 and TRBJ1-2; D gene unclear. V was shortened by 8 bases and J by 4 bases, with 14 bases between the two germline ends. Per germline, CDR1 SEHNR and CDR2 FQNEAQ (reference sequence). The CDR3 covers 13 residues. CDR3 nucleotide sequence: TGTGCCAGCGCCGGCGGGGAGACCTATGGCTACACCTTC. Its translation: CASAGGETYGYTF. The full variable domain, in which reference TRBV7-9 and TRBJ1-2 provide the parts outside the CDR3, is DTGVSQNPRHKITKRGQNVTFRCDPISEHNRLYWYRQTLGQGPEFLTYFQNEAQLEKSRLLSDRFSAERPKGSFSTLEIQRTEQGDSAMYLCASAGGETYGYTFGSGTRLTVV.

CDR3 protein: CASSLQPWNTGELFF. In DNA form, the CDR3 reads TGTGCCAGTAGTTTACAGCCCTGGAACACCGGGGAGCTGTTTTTT. This sequence joins TRBV19 and TRBJ2-2, with D hard to call. V lost 5 bases, J lost 1 base, and 11 bases lay in between. In germline, CDR1 is LNHDA, CDR2 SQIVND (reference sequence). This CDR3 comprises 15 residues.

The chain's CDR3 is CASSIGTANYGYTF. In DNA, the CDR3 is TGTGCCAGCAGCATTGGGACGGCCAACTATGGCTACACCTTC. This chain joins TRBV11-2 and TRBJ1-2, with D perhaps matching TRBD1 (5 bases). V gave up 5 bases and J gave up 2 bases, with 12 bases separating them. The germline gives CDR1 SGHAT, CDR2 FQNNGV. CDR3 length: 14 residues.

In its sample, this clone was seen once. The J gene is TRBJ2-1, the V gene TRBV5-1; D is perhaps TRBD1 (6 bases). In germline, CDR1 is SGHRS, CDR2 YFSETQ. Trimming cost V 3 bases and J 10 bases, with 17 bases left between them. CDR3 length: 14 residues. Written as DNA, the CDR3 is TGCGCCAGCAGCTCAACTACAGGGTATGGGGAGCAGTTCTTC. The encoded protein is CASSSTTGYGEQFF.

This chain links TRBV5-1 with TRBJ1-4, with D uncertain. Germline V gives CDR1 SGHRS, CDR2 YFSETQ. This CDR3 contains 13 residues. V lost 4 bases and J lost 8, with 12 bases in between. The CDR3 region has the DNA TGCGCCAGCAGCCGACTAAACCAGGAAAAACTGTTTTTT. Amino acids: CASSRLNQEKLFF.

V is TRBV5-1 and J is TRBJ2-2; weak D call: TRBD2 (5 bases). The CDR3 runs to 15 residues. V was clipped by 0 bases and J by 3 bases, with 9 bases between them. The germline CDR1 and CDR2 sequences are SGHRS and YFSETQ. CDR3 sequence (DNA): TGCGCCAGCAGCTTGGCGGGGAAGGACACCGGGGAGCTGTTTTTT. Its translation: CASSLAGKDTGELFF.

This sequence joins TRBV5-5 and TRBJ2-3, with 12 bases identical to TRBD2. The CDR3 has 18 residues. Losses at the gene ends were 0 bases for V and 5 bases for J; bases not matched to a gene: 10. Per germline, CDR1 SGHKS and CDR2 YYEKEE (reference sequence). As DNA, the CDR3 is TGTGCCAGCAGCTTGGCGGGACTAGCGGGTGGTCGGGGAGATACGCAGTATTTT. Translated: CASSLAGLAGGRGDTQYF. Combining the CDR3 with reference TRBV5-5 and TRBJ2-3 gives the whole variable domain DAGVTQSPTHLIKTRGQQVTLRCSPISGHKSVSWYQQVLGQGPQFIFQYYEKEERGRGNFPDRFSARQFPNYSSELNVNALLLGDSALYLCASSLAGLAGGRGDTQYFGPGTRLTVL.

The genes are TRBV30 and TRBJ2-7, with D perhaps matching TRBD1 or TRBD2 (5 bases each). The V gene's germline CDR1 is GTSNPN and CDR2 SVGIG (reference sequence). V was shortened by 3 bases and J by 0 bases, with 15 bases between the two germline ends. The CDR3 is 15 residues long. The CDR3 nucleotides are TGTGCCTGGAGGGGGGTGAAGGGATTCTCCTACGAGCAGTACTTC. It specifies CAWRGVKGFSYEQYF.

J is TRBJ2-7 and V is TRBV11-2; no clear D gene. CDR1 and CDR2 from the germline V gene are SGHAT and FQNNGV. The CDR3 runs to 12 residues. V lost 5 bases, J lost 9 bases, and 14 bases lay in between. CDR3 nucleotide sequence: TGTGCCAGCAGCCTAGTGGATACGGTGCAGTACTTC. Amino acids: CASSLVDTVQYF.

The chain links TRBV11-2 to TRBJ2-5; D remains ambiguous. Per germline, CDR1 SGHAT and CDR2 FQNNGV. The CDR3 is 13 amino acids. Trimming removed 5 bases at V and 1 base at J, with 8 bases between. The CDR3 nucleotides are TGTGCCAGCAGCATAGGGCTCCAAGAGACCCAGTACTTC. This gives the protein CASSIGLQETQYF.

In DNA, the CDR3 is TGCGCCAGCAGCCAATGGGGTCATAGCACAGATACGCAGTATTTT. Translation: CASSQWGHSTDTQYF. J is TRBJ2-3 and V is TRBV4-1; D uncertain. The V end was cut by 2 bases, the J end by 0 bases, with 9 bases between. This CDR3 has 15 amino acids. Germline V gene lookup returns CDR1 MGHRA and CDR2 YSYEKL.

The V gene is TRBV27, the J gene TRBJ2-7; perhaps TRBD1 as D (6 bases). CDR1 is MNHEY and CDR2 is SMNVEV in the germline V gene (reference sequence). V lost 10 bases to trimming and J lost 3 bases, with 19 bases between them. The CDR3 spans 14 residues. As DNA, the CDR3 is TGTGCCACACAAAGGGCAGGGGCCTTCTACGAGCAGTACTTC. It is translated as CATQRAGAFYEQYF.

The chain couples TRBV6-6 to TRBJ2-2; unclear D gene. Germline-derived CDR1 and CDR2 are MNHNY and SVGAGI (reference sequence). The CDR3 is 12 residues long. V lost 9 bases, J lost 3 bases, and 8 bases lay in between. Here the CDR3 reads CASASDTGELFF. The CDR3 bases are TGTGCCAGTGCCTCGGACACCGGGGAGCTGTTTTTT.

In the case of this clone: The junction departs from germline at one end; a sequencing error may be responsible. The rearrangement joins TRBV5-6 to TRBJ1-1; tentative D call: TRBD1 (6 bases). Germline V gives CDR1 SGHDT, CDR2 YYEEEE. The CDR3 consists of 15 residues. CDR3 residues: CAGSSWYRANTEAFF. The DNA for the CDR3 is TGTGCCGGCAGCTCCTGGTACAGGGCGAACACTGAAGCTTTCTTT.